The TCR beta chain described here comes from a study of neurological immune-mediated disorders. Study results and limitations: Expansion of TCR clones was greatest in HTLV-1-associated myelopathy and smallest in multiple sclerosis, where it fell below that of healthy controls.

With 10-nucleotide random UMIs, 5'RACE was used to make the cDNA. Every sequencing run produced over 170 million TCR-beta sequences, and the sequences from any one run covered 15-18 subjects. TCRdb processed the 5' RACE reads anew with MiXCR; each CDR3 protein has one entry. The sample carries roughly 50,000 distinct CDR3 sequences, about 9.3% recorded once. From 2 million PBMCs stored at -80 C, the unsorted libraries were generated. This clonotype has a count of ten or more. The target antigen is unknown. Germline assignment: CDR1 SEHNR and CDR2 FQNEAQ (reference sequence). Trimming stripped 2 bases from V and 8 bases from J, with 12 bases between. The CDR3 has 14 residues.

The chain employs TRBV7-9 and TRBJ1-4, with D tentatively TRBD1 (5 bases). The clonotype was recovered from a man aged 65-85 years with HTLV-1-associated myelopathy (HAM/TSP). Sequenced: PBMCs. The CDR3 sequence is CASSLFGTREKLFF. DNA for the CDR3: TGTGCCAGCAGCTTATTCGGGACGAGGGAAAAACTGTTTTTT.